This passage covers 6 T cell receptor beta chains from one sample sequenced in a study of breast tumors, draining lymph nodes, adjacent tissues. In TCRdb, the multiplex PCR reads were re-called with MiXCR into one record per CDR3 protein. Of about 17,000 distinct CDR3 sequences listed, less than 75% were seen once; the top ten hold around 21%. Input material: tumor-adjacent breast tissue. The receptors were gathered from a female donor with breast cancer. Some clones in this sample may be carry-over from other donors' samples.

This clonotype came up many times. This chain connects TRBV7-9 to TRBJ1-1; D is unclear. The CDR3 has 12 residues. In germline, CDR1 is SEHNR, CDR2 FQNEAQ (reference sequence). V dropped 4 bases and J dropped 2 bases, with 5 bases sitting between them. DNA for the CDR3: TGTGCCAGCAGCTGGGAAAACACTGAAGCTTTCTTT. This sequence encodes CASSWENTEAFF.

The chain is built from TRBV19 and TRBJ2-2, with D unresolved. Germline CDR1 reads LNHDA; CDR2 reads SQIVND (reference sequence). V dropped 5 bases and J dropped 4 bases, with 11 bases sitting between them. The CDR3 length is 14 residues. The CDR3 spells CASSVSRVTGELFF. DNA for the CDR3: TGTGCCAGTAGTGTTTCGCGAGTCACCGGGGAGCTGTTTTTT.

V gene TRBV10-3 combines with J gene TRBJ1-4; 7 bases are shared with TRBD1. Germline V gene lookup returns CDR1 ENHRY and CDR2 SYGVKD. J gave up 4 bases and V 6 bases, and 2 bases lay outside the gene matches. The CDR3 length is 13 residues. CDR3 nucleotide sequence: TGTGCCATCAGCCAGGGGGTTAATGAAAAACTGTTTTTT. This codes for CAISQGVNEKLFF.

This chain connects TRBV7-9 to TRBJ2-7, with D unresolved. Per the germline V gene, CDR1 is SEHNR and CDR2 is FQNEAQ (reference sequence). This CDR3 comprises 15 residues. Trimming stripped 4 bases from V and 2 bases from J, with 15 bases between. The CDR3 sequence: CASSSPGLVAYEQYF. In DNA form, the CDR3 reads TGTGCCAGCAGCTCTCCAGGTTTGGTCGCCTACGAGCAGTACTTC.

The chain employs TRBV7-2 and TRBJ2-5; either TRBD1 or TRBD2 may supply D (7 bases each). CDR1 SGHTA and CDR2 FQGNSA come from the germline V gene. Trimming shortened V by 0 bases and J by 4 bases, and 12 bases separated the two germline ends. The CDR3 runs 15 residues. CDR3 protein: CASSLAGRDRETQYF. CDR3 nucleotide sequence: TGTGCCAGCAGCTTAGCGGGGAGGGACAGAGAGACCCAGTACTTC. The whole variable domain, remainder taken from reference TRBV7-2 and TRBJ2-5, is GAGVSQSPSNKVTEKGKDVELRCDPISGHTALYWYRQSLGQGLEFLIYFQGNSAPDKSGLPSDRFSAERTGGSVSTLTIQRTQQEDSAVYLCASSLAGRDRETQYFGPGTRLLVL.

Remarks on this clonotype: At one of its ends the junction is not consistent with the germline gene, which may arise from a read error. V and J are TRBV24-1 and TRBJ1-2; D unresolved. In germline, CDR1 is KGHDR, CDR2 SFDVKD. The CDR3 is made up of 13 amino acids. The CDR3 region has the DNA TGTGCCACCGGTGAGCACATTAACTATGGCTACACCTTC. It is translated as CATGEHINYGYTF.